The 9 T cell receptor beta chains below were found in one sample sequenced in a study of T cell repertoires in ileal Crohn's disease. The table came from immunoSEQ multiplex PCR; TCRdb's copy has only in-frame clones and leaves some out. In the table there are some 8,000 clones, approximately 85% of which are singletons. Time point given: inflamed ileum from the surgical specimen. The sample was ileal tissue. The receptor set was obtained from an adult with Crohn's disease.

The chain has TRBV18 and TRBJ1-2, with D perhaps TRBD1 (5 bases). The CDR3 sequence is 14 residues long. Between the trimmed V and J ends, which lost 3 bases and 3 bases, there was a span of 11 bases. The V gene's germline CDR1 is KGHSH and CDR2 LQKENI. CDR3 protein: CASSPGGVDYGYTF. For the CDR3, the DNA is TGTGCCAGCTCACCCGGGGGGGTTGACTATGGCTACACCTTC. The whole variable domain, filled in from reference TRBV18 and TRBJ1-2, reads NAGVMQNPRHLVRRRGQEARLRCSPMKGHSHVYWYRQLPEEGLKFMVYLQKENIIDESGMPKERFSAEFPKEGPSILRIQQVVRGDSAAYFCASSPGGVDYGYTFGSGTRLTVV.

The chain carries TRBV19 and TRBJ2-3; 10 bases line up with TRBD2. J gave up 0 bases and V 3 bases, and 6 bases lay outside the gene matches. CDR3 length: 17 residues. Germline CDR1 is LNHDA and CDR2 is SQIVND (reference sequence). In DNA, the CDR3 is TGTGCCAGTAGTATGACTAGCGGGCGTTCTAGCACAGATACGCAGTATTTT. It codes for CASSMTSGRSSTDTQYF.

The V call is TRBV6-1, the J call TRBJ2-7; 11 bases align to TRBD2. This CDR3 contains 15 residues. After removal of 3 bases from V and 0 bases from J, the junction contained 1 base not matched to a gene. Germline lookup yields CDR1 MNHNS and CDR2 SASEGT. The CDR3 nucleotides read TGTGCCAGCAGTGAGCTAGCGGGAGGCTCCTACGAGCAGTACTTC. It translates to CASSELAGGSYEQYF.

This chain links TRBV5-4 with TRBJ2-3; either TRBD1 or TRBD2 may supply D (5 bases each). The CDR3 runs 14 residues. Trimming took 9 bases from V and 2 from J, leaving 16 bases between them. Germline V lookup: CDR1 SGHNT, CDR2 YYREEE (reference sequence). The CDR3 reads CAIAPGPHTDTQYF. The CDR3 nucleotides read TGTGCCATTGCGCCGGGACCCCACACAGATACGCAGTATTTT.

CDR3 sequence reads: CASSTPGGPDGELFF. Here the CDR3 DNA reads TGTGCCAGCAGTACACCGGGGGGGCCGGACGGGGAGCTGTTTTTT. The V gene is TRBV5-4, the J gene TRBJ2-2; 8 nucleotides align to TRBD2. V shed 5 bases and J 7 bases; nucleotides not matched to a gene: 10. CDR1 SGHNT and CDR2 YYREEE come from the germline V gene (reference sequence). This CDR3 has 15 residues. Based on the CDR3 plus reference TRBV5-4 and TRBJ2-2, the full variable domain is ETGVTQSPTHLIKTRGQQVTLRCSSQSGHNTVSWYQQALGQGPQFIFQYYREEENGRGNFPPRFSGLQFPNYSSELNVNALELDDSALYLCASSTPGGPDGELFFGEGSRLTVL.

V gene TRBV29-1 combines with J gene TRBJ2-7, with 8 nucleotides matching TRBD1. With 7 bases clipped from V and 5 bases from J, the junction kept 4 bases outside the gene matches. There are 11 residues in the CDR3. Looked up from germline, CDR1 is SQVTM and CDR2 is ANQGSEA. For the CDR3, the DNA is TGCAGCGCAGGGGGCCTCCACGAGCAGTACTTC. This sequence encodes CSAGGLHEQYF.

The chain uses TRBV18 and TRBJ2-1; D not resolved. The germline gives CDR1 KGHSH, CDR2 LQKENI. CDR3 length: 12 residues. The V end was cut by 1 base, the J end by 9 bases, with 7 bases between. For the CDR3, the DNA is TGTGCCAGCTCACCACAAATCCCTGAGCAGTTCTTC. Translated: CASSPQIPEQFF.

The chain combines TRBV5-4 with TRBJ1-3; possible D gene TRBD1, 5 bases. Germline CDR1 reads SGHNT; CDR2 reads YYREEE (reference sequence). Trimming took 4 bases from V and 8 from J, leaving 16 bases between them. The CDR3 consists of 14 residues. Here the CDR3 DNA reads TGTGCCAGCAGCGTGTTCGGCGGAGGGGACACCATATATTTT. It translates to CASSVFGGGDTIYF.

The V and J genes are TRBV28 and TRBJ1-1, with D perhaps TRBD1 (6 bases). The CDR3 contains 15 residues. Trimming cost V 6 bases and J 0 bases, with 14 bases left between them. The germline V gene has CDR1 MDHEN and CDR2 SYDVKM. The CDR3, as DNA: TGTGCCAGCAGAGATGCAGGGGCTTTGAACACTGAAGCTTTCTTT. The encoded protein is CASRDAGALNTEAFF.